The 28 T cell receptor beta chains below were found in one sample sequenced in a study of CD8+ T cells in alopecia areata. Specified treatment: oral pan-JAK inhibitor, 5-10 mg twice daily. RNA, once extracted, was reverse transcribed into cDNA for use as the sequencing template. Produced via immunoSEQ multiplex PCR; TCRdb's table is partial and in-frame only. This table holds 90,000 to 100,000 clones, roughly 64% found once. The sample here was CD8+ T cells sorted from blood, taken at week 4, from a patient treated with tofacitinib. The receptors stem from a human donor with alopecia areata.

The chain's CDR3 is CSVEDQDTVPQYF. CDR3 sequence (DNA): TGCAGCGTTGAAGATCAGGACACGGTGCCCCAGTACTTC. This chain joins TRBV29-1 and TRBJ2-5; TRBD1 might be the D (5 bases). CDR1 and CDR2 (germline): SQVTM, ANQGSEA. V lost 0 bases to trimming and J lost 9 bases, with 14 bases between them. The CDR3 is 13 residues long.

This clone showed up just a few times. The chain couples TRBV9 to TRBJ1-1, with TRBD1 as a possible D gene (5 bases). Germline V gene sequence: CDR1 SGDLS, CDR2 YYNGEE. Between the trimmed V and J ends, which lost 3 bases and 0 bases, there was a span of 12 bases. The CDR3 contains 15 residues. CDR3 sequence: CASSAYGTLNTEAFF. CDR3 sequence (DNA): TGTGCCAGCAGCGCCTACGGGACGTTGAACACTGAAGCTTTCTTT.

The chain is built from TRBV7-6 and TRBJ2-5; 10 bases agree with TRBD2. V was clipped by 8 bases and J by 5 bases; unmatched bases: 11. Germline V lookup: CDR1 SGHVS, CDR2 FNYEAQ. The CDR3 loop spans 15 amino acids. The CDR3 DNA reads TGTGCCAGCGATCCCCTAGCGGGGGCCGAGGAGACCCAGTACTTC. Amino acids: CASDPLAGAEETQYF. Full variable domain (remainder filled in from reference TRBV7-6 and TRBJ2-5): GAGVSQSPRYKVTKRGQDVALRCDPISGHVSLYWYRQALGQGPEFLTYFNYEAQQDKSGLPNDRFSAERPEGSISTLTIQRTEQRDSAMYRCASDPLAGAEETQYFGPGTRLLVL.

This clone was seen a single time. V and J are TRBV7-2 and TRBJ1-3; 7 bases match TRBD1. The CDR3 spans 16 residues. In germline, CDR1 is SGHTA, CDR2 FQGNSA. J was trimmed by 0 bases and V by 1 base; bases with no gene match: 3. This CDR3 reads CASSLVSGGSGNTIYF. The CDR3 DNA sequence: TGTGCCAGCAGCTTAGTTTCAGGGGGCTCTGGAAACACCATATATTTT.

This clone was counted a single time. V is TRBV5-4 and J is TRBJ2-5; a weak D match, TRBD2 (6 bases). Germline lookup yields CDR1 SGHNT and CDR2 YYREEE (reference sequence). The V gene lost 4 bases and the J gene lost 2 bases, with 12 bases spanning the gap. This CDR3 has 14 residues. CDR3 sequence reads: CASSGWDSQETQYF. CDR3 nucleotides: TGTGCCAGCAGCGGATGGGACTCACAAGAGACCCAGTACTTC. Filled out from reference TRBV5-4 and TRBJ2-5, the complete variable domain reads ETGVTQSPTHLIKTRGQQVTLRCSSQSGHNTVSWYQQALGQGPQFIFQYYREEENGRGNFPPRFSGLQFPNYSSELNVNALELDDSALYLCASSGWDSQETQYFGPGTRLLVL.

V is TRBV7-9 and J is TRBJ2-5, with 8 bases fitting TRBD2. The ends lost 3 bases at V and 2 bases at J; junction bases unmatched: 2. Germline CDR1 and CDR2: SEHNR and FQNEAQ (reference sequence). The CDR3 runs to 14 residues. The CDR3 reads CASSFTSGQETQYF. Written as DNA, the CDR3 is TGTGCCAGCAGCTTCACTAGCGGTCAAGAGACCCAGTACTTC.

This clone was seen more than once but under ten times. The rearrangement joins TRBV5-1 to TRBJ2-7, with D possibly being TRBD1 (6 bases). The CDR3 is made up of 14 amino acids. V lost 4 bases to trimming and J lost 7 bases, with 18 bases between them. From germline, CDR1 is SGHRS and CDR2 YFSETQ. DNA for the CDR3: TGCGCCAGCAGCCCGGGACAAGGCCCTCGGGAGCAGTACTTC. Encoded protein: CASSPGQGPREQYF.

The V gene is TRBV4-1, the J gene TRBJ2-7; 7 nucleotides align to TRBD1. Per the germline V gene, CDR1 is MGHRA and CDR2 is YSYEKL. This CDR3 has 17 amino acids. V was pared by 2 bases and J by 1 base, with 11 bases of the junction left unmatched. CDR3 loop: CASSQFTGTAVSYEQYF. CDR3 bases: TGCGCCAGCAGCCAATTTACCGGGACAGCGGTATCCTACGAGCAGTACTTC.

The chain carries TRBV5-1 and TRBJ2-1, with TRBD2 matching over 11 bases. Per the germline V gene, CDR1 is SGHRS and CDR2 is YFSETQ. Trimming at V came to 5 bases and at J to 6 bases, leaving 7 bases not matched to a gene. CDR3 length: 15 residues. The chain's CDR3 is CASRKLAGESNEQFF. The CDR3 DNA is TGCGCCAGCAGGAAACTAGCGGGAGAATCCAATGAGCAGTTCTTC.

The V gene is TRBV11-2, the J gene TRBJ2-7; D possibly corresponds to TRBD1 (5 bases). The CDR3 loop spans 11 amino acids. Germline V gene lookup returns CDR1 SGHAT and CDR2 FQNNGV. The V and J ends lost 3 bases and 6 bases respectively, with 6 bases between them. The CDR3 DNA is TGTGCCAGCAGCTTGGGGCCCGAGCAGTACTTC. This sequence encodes CASSLGPEQYF.

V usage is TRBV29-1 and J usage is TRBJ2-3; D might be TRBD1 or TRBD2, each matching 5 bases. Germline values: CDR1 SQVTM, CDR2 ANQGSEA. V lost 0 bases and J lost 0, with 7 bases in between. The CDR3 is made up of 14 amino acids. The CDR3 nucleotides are TGCAGCGTTGAAGATGGGGACAGCACAGATACGCAGTATTTT. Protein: CSVEDGDSTDTQYF.

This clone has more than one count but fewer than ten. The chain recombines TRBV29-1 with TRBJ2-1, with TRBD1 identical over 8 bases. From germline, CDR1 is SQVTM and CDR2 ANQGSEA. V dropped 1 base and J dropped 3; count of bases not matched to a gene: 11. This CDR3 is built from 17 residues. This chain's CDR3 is CSVEGGQGRRNYNEQFF. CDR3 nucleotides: TGCAGCGTTGAAGGAGGACAGGGCAGAAGAAACTACAATGAGCAGTTCTTC.

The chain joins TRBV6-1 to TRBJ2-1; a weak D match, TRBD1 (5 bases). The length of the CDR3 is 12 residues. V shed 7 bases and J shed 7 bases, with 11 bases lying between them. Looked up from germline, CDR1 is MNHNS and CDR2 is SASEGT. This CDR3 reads CASNPGYNEQFF. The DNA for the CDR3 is TGTGCCAGCAATCCAGGGTATAATGAGCAGTTCTTC.

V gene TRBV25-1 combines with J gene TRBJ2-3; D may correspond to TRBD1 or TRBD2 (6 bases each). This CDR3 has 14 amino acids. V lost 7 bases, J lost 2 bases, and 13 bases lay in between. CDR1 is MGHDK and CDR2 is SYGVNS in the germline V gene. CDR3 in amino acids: CASKGGPLTDTQYF. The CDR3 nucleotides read TGTGCCAGCAAAGGGGGGCCTCTCACAGATACGCAGTATTTT.

The CDR3 bases are TGTGCCAGCAGCACCCCGGGACAGGGGTACAATGAGCAGTTCTTC. Encoded protein: CASSTPGQGYNEQFF. The V and J genes are TRBV7-8 and TRBJ2-1; 10 bases match TRBD1. Germline loops: CDR1 SGHVS, CDR2 FQNEAQ. V was clipped by 5 bases and J by 4 bases; unmatched bases: 5. The CDR3 is made up of 15 amino acids.

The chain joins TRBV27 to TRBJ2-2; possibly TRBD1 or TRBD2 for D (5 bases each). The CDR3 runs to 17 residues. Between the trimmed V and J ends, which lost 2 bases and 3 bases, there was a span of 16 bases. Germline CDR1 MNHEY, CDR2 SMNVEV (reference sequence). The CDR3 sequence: CASSLGGGPLYTGELFF. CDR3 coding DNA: TGTGCCAGCAGTTTAGGGGGTGGGCCTCTATACACCGGGGAGCTGTTTTTT.

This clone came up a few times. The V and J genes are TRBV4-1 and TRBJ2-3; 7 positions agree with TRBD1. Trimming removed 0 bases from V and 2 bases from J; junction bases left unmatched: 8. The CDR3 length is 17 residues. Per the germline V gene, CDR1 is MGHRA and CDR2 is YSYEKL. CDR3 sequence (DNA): TGCGCCAGCAGCCAAGACGAACAGGGGCTGGTCACAGATACGCAGTATTTT. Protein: CASSQDEQGLVTDTQYF.

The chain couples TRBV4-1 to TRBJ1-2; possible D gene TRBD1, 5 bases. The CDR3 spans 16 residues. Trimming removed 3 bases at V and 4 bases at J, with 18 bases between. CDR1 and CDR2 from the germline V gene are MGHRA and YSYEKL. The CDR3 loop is CASSQAQGWGSYGYTF. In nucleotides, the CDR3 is TGCGCCAGCAGCCAGGCCCAGGGATGGGGATCCTATGGCTACACCTTC.

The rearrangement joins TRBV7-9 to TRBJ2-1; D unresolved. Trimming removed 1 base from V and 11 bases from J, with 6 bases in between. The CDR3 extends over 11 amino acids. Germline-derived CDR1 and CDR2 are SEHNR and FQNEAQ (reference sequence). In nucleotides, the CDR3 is TGTGCCAGCAGCTTAGGAATGCAGCAGTTCTTC. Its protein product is CASSLGMQQFF.

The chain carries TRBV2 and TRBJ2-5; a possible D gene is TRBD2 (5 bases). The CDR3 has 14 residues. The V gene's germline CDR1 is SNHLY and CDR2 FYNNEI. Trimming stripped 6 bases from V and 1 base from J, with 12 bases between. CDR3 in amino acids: CASRVIGLQETQYF. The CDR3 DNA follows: TGTGCCAGCAGAGTCATCGGACTCCAAGAGACCCAGTACTTC.

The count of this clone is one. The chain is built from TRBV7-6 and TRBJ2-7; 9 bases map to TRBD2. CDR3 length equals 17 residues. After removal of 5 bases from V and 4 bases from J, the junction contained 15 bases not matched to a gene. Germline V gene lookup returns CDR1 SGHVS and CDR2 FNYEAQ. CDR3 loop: CASSEYPLPSGVYEQYF. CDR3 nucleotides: TGTGCCAGCAGCGAATATCCCCTGCCTAGCGGGGTTTACGAGCAGTACTTC.

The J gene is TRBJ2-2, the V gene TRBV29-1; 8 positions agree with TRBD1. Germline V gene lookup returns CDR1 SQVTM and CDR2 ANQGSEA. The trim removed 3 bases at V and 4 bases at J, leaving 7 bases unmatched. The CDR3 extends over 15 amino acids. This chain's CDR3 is CSVEAGGGITGELFF. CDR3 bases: TGCAGCGTTGAGGCAGGGGGCGGTATCACCGGGGAGCTGTTTTTT.

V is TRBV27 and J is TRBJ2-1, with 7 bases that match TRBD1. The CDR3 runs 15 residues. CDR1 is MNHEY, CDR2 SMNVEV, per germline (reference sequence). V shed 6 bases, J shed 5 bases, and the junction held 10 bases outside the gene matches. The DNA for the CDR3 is TGTGCCAGCAGCTCCGGGACAGAACCCGACAATGAGCAGTTCTTC. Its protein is CASSSGTEPDNEQFF.

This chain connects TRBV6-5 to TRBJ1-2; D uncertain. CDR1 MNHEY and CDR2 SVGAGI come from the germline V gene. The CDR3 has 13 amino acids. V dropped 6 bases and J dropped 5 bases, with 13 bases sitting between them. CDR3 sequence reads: CASSQLTFYGYTF. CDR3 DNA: TGTGCCAGCAGCCAACTGACCTTTTATGGCTACACCTTC.

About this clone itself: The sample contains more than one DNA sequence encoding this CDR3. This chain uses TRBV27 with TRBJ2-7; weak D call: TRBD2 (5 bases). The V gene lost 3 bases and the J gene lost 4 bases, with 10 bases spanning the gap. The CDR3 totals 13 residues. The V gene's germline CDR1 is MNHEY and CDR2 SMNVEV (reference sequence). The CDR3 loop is CASSFTGSYEQYF. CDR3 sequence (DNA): TGTGCCAGCAGTTTTACTGGGAGTTACGAGCAGTACTTC.

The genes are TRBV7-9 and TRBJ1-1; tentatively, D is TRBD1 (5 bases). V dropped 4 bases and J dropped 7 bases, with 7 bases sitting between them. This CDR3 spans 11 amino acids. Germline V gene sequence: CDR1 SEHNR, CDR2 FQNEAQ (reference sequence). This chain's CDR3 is CASSWRGEAFF. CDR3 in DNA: TGTGCCAGCAGCTGGAGGGGTGAAGCTTTCTTT. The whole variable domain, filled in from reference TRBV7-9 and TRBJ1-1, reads DTGVSQNPRHKITKRGQNVTFRCDPISEHNRLYWYRQTLGQGPEFLTYFQNEAQLEKSRLLSDRFSAERPKGSFSTLEIQRTEQGDSAMYLCASSWRGEAFFGQGTRLTVV.

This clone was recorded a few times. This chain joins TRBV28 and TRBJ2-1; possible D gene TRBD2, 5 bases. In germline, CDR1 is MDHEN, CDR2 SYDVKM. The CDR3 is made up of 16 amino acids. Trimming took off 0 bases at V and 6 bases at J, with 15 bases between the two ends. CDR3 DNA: TGTGCCAGCAGTTTATGGGTAGTCAGCGGTCGCAATGAGCAGTTCTTC. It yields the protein CASSLWVVSGRNEQFF.

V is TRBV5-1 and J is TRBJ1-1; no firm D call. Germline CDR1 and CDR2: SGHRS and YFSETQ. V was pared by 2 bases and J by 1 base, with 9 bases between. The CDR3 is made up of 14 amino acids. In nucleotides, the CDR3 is TGCGCCAGCAGCTTTCCAAGCAAGAACACTGAAGCTTTCTTT. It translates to CASSFPSKNTEAFF. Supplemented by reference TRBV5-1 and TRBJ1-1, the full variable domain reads KAGVTQTPRYLIKTRGQQVTLSCSPISGHRSVSWYQQTPGQGLQFLFEYFSETQRNKGNFPGRFSGRQFSNSRSEMNVSTLELGDSALYLCASSFPSKNTEAFFGQGTRLTVV.